A single sample gave rise to the 28 T cell receptor beta chains below, sequenced in a study of identifying expanded T cells in peripheral blood. Only in-frame clones appear in the TCRdb table, and some are missing; sequencing was by immunoSEQ multiplex PCR. The table includes about 85,000 clones, about 91% detected once. The specimen was blood. These receptors came from a person between 18 and 75 years old in good health.

This clone was observed once. The J gene is TRBJ2-1, the V gene TRBV28, with TRBD2 matching over 11 bases. There are 16 residues in the CDR3. CDR1 is MDHEN, CDR2 SYDVKM, per germline. After removal of 0 bases from V and 6 bases from J, the junction contained 4 bases not matched to a gene. CDR3 protein: CASSLWISGRANEQFF. CDR3 nucleotides: TGTGCCAGCAGTTTATGGATTAGCGGGAGGGCCAATGAGCAGTTCTTC.

This clone was observed once. This chain links TRBV6-6 with TRBJ2-1; TRBD1 might be the D (6 bases). The CDR3 totals 14 residues. The V end was cut by 8 bases, the J end by 4 bases, with 15 bases between. Germline CDR1 and CDR2: MNHNY and SVGAGI (reference sequence). CDR3 sequence: CASVPRDTYNEQFF. CDR3 nucleotides: TGTGCCAGCGTCCCCCGGGACACATACAATGAGCAGTTCTTC.

The gene calls are TRBV7-3 and TRBJ2-5, with 14 bases fitting TRBD2. Germline V gives CDR1 SGHTA, CDR2 FQGTGA. V was pared by 5 bases and J by 3 bases, with 5 bases of the junction left unmatched. The CDR3 contains 16 residues. The CDR3 reads CASSPGTSGREETQYF. The CDR3 nucleotides are TGTGCCAGCAGCCCAGGGACTAGCGGGAGAGAAGAGACCCAGTACTTC.

The rearrangement joins TRBV29-1 to TRBJ2-5, with 12 bases matching TRBD2. The CDR3 spans 17 residues. CDR1 is SQVTM and CDR2 is ANQGSEA in the germline V gene. The trim removed 7 bases at V and 5 bases at J, leaving 17 bases unmatched. CDR3 protein: CSARGLAGTTEGETQYF. The CDR3 DNA reads TGCAGCGCCAGAGGACTAGCGGGGACAACAGAGGGGGAGACCCAGTACTTC.

The rearrangement links TRBV28 to TRBJ1-4; 9 bases agree with TRBD1. This CDR3 is built from 17 residues. The junction had 6 bases not matched to a gene; V was cut back by 4 bases and J by 0 bases. The germline V gene encodes CDR1 MDHEN and CDR2 SYDVKM. For the CDR3, the DNA is TGTGCCAGCAGTTCGGCGGGACAGGGTGCAACTAATGAAAAACTGTTTTTT. This gives the protein CASSSAGQGATNEKLFF. The variable domain in full, completed from reference TRBV28 and TRBJ1-4, reads DVKVTQSSRYLVKRTGEKVFLECVQDMDHENMFWYRQDPGLGLRLIYFSYDVKMKEKGDIPEGYSVSREKKERFSLILESASTNQTSMYLCASSSAGQGATNEKLFFGSGTQLSVL.

The rearrangement links TRBV5-1 to TRBJ2-2, with 8 bases that match TRBD2. There are 20 residues in the CDR3. Germline values: CDR1 SGHRS, CDR2 YFSETQ. V dropped 3 bases and J dropped 5; count of bases not matched to a gene: 21. DNA for the CDR3: TGCGCCAGCAGCTCCGGGACTAGTTCCTTCGTTAGAAGTCAAACCGGGGAGCTGTTTTTT. It yields the protein CASSSGTSSFVRSQTGELFF. The variable domain in full, with the rest retrieved from reference TRBV5-1 and TRBJ2-2, is KAGVTQTPRYLIKTRGQQVTLSCSPISGHRSVSWYQQTPGQGLQFLFEYFSETQRNKGNFPGRFSGRQFSNSRSEMNVSTLELGDSALYLCASSSGTSSFVRSQTGELFFGEGSRLTVL.

The chain has TRBV29-1 and TRBJ2-7; D may be TRBD1 (5 bases). Germline CDR1 and CDR2: SQVTM and ANQGSEA. The ends were cut back, 3 bases at V and 6 bases at J, with 18 bases in the middle. The CDR3 runs to 14 residues. The CDR3 region is CSVESPGLRGEQYF. In nucleotides, the CDR3 is TGCAGCGTTGAGTCTCCCGGCCTTAGGGGCGAGCAGTACTTC.

The chain recombines TRBV28 with TRBJ2-1, with 13 bases identical to TRBD2. CDR1 and CDR2 (germline): MDHEN, SYDVKM. V lost 7 bases to trimming and J lost 5 bases; unmatched junction nucleotides: 2. The CDR3 is 14 residues long. CDR3 amino acids: CASTGLAGDNEQFF. The CDR3 nucleotides are TGTGCCAGCACCGGACTAGCGGGAGACAATGAGCAGTTCTTC.

This chain connects TRBV30 to TRBJ1-4, with 8 positions matching TRBD1. The germline gives CDR1 GTSNPN, CDR2 SVGIG (reference sequence). J lost 7 bases, V lost 1 base, and 2 bases had no gene match. This CDR3 is 13 amino acids long. CDR3 sequence: CAWSAGGFEKLFF. CDR3 DNA: TGTGCCTGGAGTGCAGGGGGCTTTGAAAAACTGTTTTTT.

This clone came up a few times. The chain has TRBV30 and TRBJ1-2; TRBD1 aligns across 7 bases. CDR1 and CDR2 from the germline V gene are GTSNPN and SVGIG (reference sequence). Unmatched junction bases numbered 8, after V lost 5 bases and J lost 5 bases. CDR3 length: 13 residues. The CDR3 here is CAWGAGGLYGYTF. CDR3 coding DNA: TGTGCCTGGGGTGCAGGGGGATTGTATGGCTACACCTTC.

This sequence joins TRBV5-1 and TRBJ1-4; D is unresolved. CDR1 SGHRS and CDR2 YFSETQ come from the germline V gene. V lost 5 bases and J lost 8, with 22 bases in between. The CDR3 sequence is 16 residues long. The CDR3 DNA reads TGCGCCAGCAGTAGGCTAGCCGTCGAAAGTGGAGAAAAACTGTTTTTT. Protein: CASSRLAVESGEKLFF.

The chain joins TRBV7-8 to TRBJ2-5; D is possibly TRBD2 (6 bases). V was clipped by 2 bases and J by 2 bases, with 15 bases between them. The CDR3 extends over 16 amino acids. CDR1 is SGHVS, CDR2 FQNEAQ, per germline. The CDR3 sequence: CASSLPRIRGQETQYF. The CDR3 DNA reads as TGTGCCAGCAGCTTACCCCGGATTCGGGGGCAAGAGACCCAGTACTTC.

The V gene is TRBV6-5, the J gene TRBJ1-1; TRBD1 aligns across 7 bases. The length of the CDR3 is 15 residues. Germline loops: CDR1 MNHEY, CDR2 SVGAGI. Trimming took 6 bases from V and 1 from J; bases not matched to a gene: 8. CDR3 DNA sequence: TGTGCCAGCAGGATAAACAGGGACAGGAACACTGAAGCTTTCTTT. It translates to CASRINRDRNTEAFF.

V and J are TRBV30 and TRBJ1-2; 8 bases are shared with TRBD1. Germline loops: CDR1 GTSNPN, CDR2 SVGIG (reference sequence). V trimming: 5 bases; J trimming: 4 bases; junction bases outside the gene matches: 12. This CDR3 is built from 15 residues. The CDR3 protein is CAWYSPGQVTYGYTF. The CDR3 DNA is TGTGCCTGGTACTCTCCGGGACAGGTGACCTATGGCTACACCTTC. The full variable domain, its missing parts supplied by reference TRBV30 and TRBJ1-2, is SQTIHQWPATLVQPVGSPLSLECTVEGTSNPNLYWYRQAAGRGLQLLFYSVGIGQISSEVPQNLSASRPQDRQFILSSKKLLLSDSGFYLCAWYSPGQVTYGYTFGSGTRLTVV.

This clone was observed a single time. The CDR3 region has the DNA TGTGCCAGCAGTTTCAGGGGCCCAGCCGAAGCTTTCTTT. Protein product: CASSFRGPAEAFF. The chain combines TRBV28 with TRBJ1-1, with TRBD1 as a possible D gene (6 bases). V lost 3 bases, J lost 8 bases, and 13 bases lay in between. CDR3 length: 13 amino acids. Germline CDR1 and CDR2: MDHEN and SYDVKM.

The rearrangement links TRBV18 to TRBJ2-2, with D possibly being TRBD2 (5 bases). The CDR3 runs to 14 residues. Per the germline V gene, CDR1 is KGHSH and CDR2 is LQKENI. V was cut by 6 bases and J by 6 bases, with 14 bases left in between. Written as DNA, the CDR3 is TGTGCCAGCTCCCGAAATAAAGCGGCCGGGGAGCTGTTTTTT. Residues: CASSRNKAAGELFF.

This sequence joins TRBV5-6 and TRBJ2-3; D not resolved. The CDR3 length is 14 residues. Germline V gene sequence: CDR1 SGHDT, CDR2 YYEEEE. Trimming pared 0 bases from V and 0 bases from J, leaving 5 bases between. The CDR3 reads CASSLVDSTDTQYF. The CDR3 bases are TGTGCCAGCAGCTTGGTCGACAGCACAGATACGCAGTATTTT.

The J gene is TRBJ2-5, the V gene TRBV2; D may be TRBD1 (6 bases). V lost 8 bases and J 4 bases, leaving 14 bases between the germline ends. Per germline, CDR1 SNHLY and CDR2 FYNNEI. The length of the CDR3 is 13 residues. The CDR3 sequence: CASALGQIETQYF. DNA of the CDR3: TGTGCCAGCGCCCTCGGACAGATAGAGACCCAGTACTTC.

The chain has TRBV9 and TRBJ2-3; 11 nucleotides agree with TRBD2. Unmatched junction bases numbered 9, after V lost 4 bases and J lost 5 bases. The CDR3 extends over 16 amino acids. CDR1 is SGDLS, CDR2 YYNGEE, per germline. Here the CDR3 DNA reads TGTGCCAGCAGCACCCAGACTAGCGGGGCGGTAGATACGCAGTATTTT. Translating gives CASSTQTSGAVDTQYF. The complete variable domain, with remaining parts taken from reference TRBV9 and TRBJ2-3, reads DSGVTQTPKHLITATGQRVTLRCSPRSGDLSVYWYQQSLDQGLQFLIQYYNGEERAKGNILERFSAQQFPDLHSELNLSSLELGDSALYFCASSTQTSGAVDTQYFGPGTRLTVL.

This clone was seen a few times. This chain connects TRBV5-1 to TRBJ2-3, with D perhaps matching TRBD1 or TRBD2 (5 bases each). Germline CDR1 SGHRS, CDR2 YFSETQ. Between the trimmed V and J ends, which lost 3 bases and 5 bases, there was a span of 13 bases. CDR3 size: 14 residues. CDR3 protein: CASSYGAEGDTQYF. The CDR3 DNA sequence: TGCGCCAGCAGCTACGGGGCGGAAGGAGATACGCAGTATTTT. The whole variable domain, remainder taken from reference TRBV5-1 and TRBJ2-3, is KAGVTQTPRYLIKTRGQQVTLSCSPISGHRSVSWYQQTPGQGLQFLFEYFSETQRNKGNFPGRFSGRQFSNSRSEMNVSTLELGDSALYLCASSYGAEGDTQYFGPGTRLTVL.

The chain uses TRBV18 and TRBJ1-1; D is ambiguous. Looked up from germline, CDR1 is KGHSH and CDR2 is LQKENI. The CDR3 spans 16 residues. V lost 5 bases and J 3 bases, leaving 19 bases between the germline ends. CDR3 bases: TGTGCCAGCTCAAGGACCGGGGATCGGCCCGACACTGAAGCTTTCTTT. Residues: CASSRTGDRPDTEAFF.

The rearrangement uses TRBV30 and TRBJ1-3; D remains unclear. V lost 4 bases, J lost 0 bases, and 10 bases lay in between. The CDR3 contains 14 residues. The V gene's germline CDR1 is GTSNPN and CDR2 SVGIG (reference sequence). The CDR3, as DNA: TGTGCCTGGACTGCGGGCCCCTCTGGAAACACCATATATTTT. Its translation is CAWTAGPSGNTIYF.

At least ten counts were recorded for this clone. CDR3 sequence: CASSTGIAPGELFF. The CDR3 DNA reads TGTGCCAGCAGCACCGGGATTGCACCCGGGGAGCTGTTTTTT. V is TRBV7-3 and J is TRBJ2-2; possibly TRBD2 for D (5 bases). Deletions cut 5 bases from V and 6 bases from J, with 13 bases between. CDR1 SGHTA and CDR2 FQGTGA come from the germline V gene. The CDR3 has 14 amino acids.

V usage is TRBV19 and J usage is TRBJ1-1, with 7 nucleotides matching TRBD1. The CDR3 sequence is 16 residues long. Germline lookup yields CDR1 LNHDA and CDR2 SQIVND (reference sequence). After removal of 8 bases from V and 4 bases from J, the junction contained 16 bases not matched to a gene. CDR3 sequence: CASYKLGQSSGTEAFF. The CDR3 DNA sequence: TGTGCCAGTTACAAGCTGGGACAGTCCAGCGGCACTGAAGCTTTCTTT.

This chain connects TRBV5-1 to TRBJ2-3, with D uncertain. CDR1 and CDR2 (germline): SGHRS, YFSETQ. Between the trimmed V and J ends, which lost 0 bases and 2 bases, there was a span of 10 bases. The CDR3 consists of 15 residues. Here the CDR3 reads CASSLGQVITDTQYF. Here the CDR3 DNA reads TGCGCCAGCAGCTTGGGGCAGGTCATCACAGATACGCAGTATTTT.

This clone was observed a single time. The chain joins TRBV6-1 to TRBJ2-5; 14 nucleotides match TRBD2. The CDR3 runs 16 residues. V was pared by 4 bases and J by 4 bases, with 5 bases of the junction left unmatched. Germline loops: CDR1 MNHNS, CDR2 SASEGT. CDR3 DNA: TGTGCCAGCAGTGGTAGACTAGCGGGAGGGCGAGAGACCCAGTACTTC. Encoded protein: CASSGRLAGGRETQYF.

This clone came up a few times. The chain joins TRBV5-1 to TRBJ2-7; TRBD1 matches 12 bases. This CDR3 spans 14 amino acids. From germline, CDR1 is SGHRS and CDR2 YFSETQ. Trimming at V came to 4 bases and at J to 4 bases, leaving 3 bases not matched to a gene. CDR3 amino acids: CASSRGQGAYEQYF. The CDR3 nucleotides are TGCGCCAGCAGCAGGGGACAGGGGGCTTACGAGCAGTACTTC.

In this sample, this clone turned up once. The rearrangement joins TRBV9 to TRBJ2-7; no definite D call. Trimming pared 0 bases from V and 4 bases from J, leaving 20 bases between. Germline CDR1 and CDR2: SGDLS and YYNGEE. The CDR3 runs to 17 residues. The CDR3 sequence: CASSVGPPGAVSYEQYF. The DNA for the CDR3 is TGTGCCAGCAGCGTAGGCCCACCGGGTGCGGTCAGTTACGAGCAGTACTTC. The whole variable domain, remainder taken from reference TRBV9 and TRBJ2-7, is DSGVTQTPKHLITATGQRVTLRCSPRSGDLSVYWYQQSLDQGLQFLIQYYNGEERAKGNILERFSAQQFPDLHSELNLSSLELGDSALYFCASSVGPPGAVSYEQYFGPGTRLTVT.